This T cell receptor (beta chain) is drawn from a study of chemoradiotherapy in HPV16-positive cancers. Study observations and caveats: Non-HPV-specific T cells did not expand in tumors during treatment, whereas candidate HPV-specific clones and E7-related motifs did.

Concerning this clone itself: The target antigen is unknown.

V dropped 5 bases and J dropped 9 bases, with 18 bases sitting between them. CDR1 and CDR2 from the germline V gene are SGHKS and YYEKEE (reference sequence). The CDR3 extends over 14 amino acids. TCRdb's copy holds only in-frame clones and misses some; the assay was immunoSEQ multiplex PCR. This sample carries over 8,500 clones, 85% of them seen once, and the ten largest clones take approximately 3.1%. The genes are TRBV5-5 and TRBJ1-3; D may be TRBD1 (5 bases). The sequence was collected from a human donor with HPV-associated anogenital cancer. The sample here was tumor tissue, taken from a patient who underwent chemoradiotherapy. In DNA form, the CDR3 reads TGTGCCAGCAGGCCCTCGGGGGATTCCTCCACCATATATTTT. Its translation: CASRPSGDSSTIYF.